This note documents a single TCR beta chain sequence. The data derive from a study of blood T cell repertoires in COVID-19. The data were produced by immunoSEQ multiplex PCR, yet TCRdb's version contains in-frame clones alone and is incomplete. The repertoire has fewer than 110,000 clones, just over 90% of them found once; the top ten carry less than 1.5%. This CDR3 has 13 amino acids. Trimming took 0 bases from V and 7 from J, leaving 9 bases between them. Germline V gene lookup returns CDR1 ENHRY and CDR2 SYGVKD. Sequences were obtained from peripheral blood. This clonotype originated in a woman in her 30s with acute or convalescent COVID-19. This chain joins TRBV10-3 and TRBJ1-2; no clear D gene. CDR3 bases: TGTGCCATCAGTGAGTCGATTCCGGTTGGCTACACCTTC. The encoded protein is CAISESIPVGYTF.